This passage covers 9 T cell receptor beta chains from one sample sequenced in a study of T cells in Graves' hyperthyroidism and ophthalmopathy. RNA transcripts served as the template for amplifying TCR beta CDR3 regions. First-round RT-PCR of the TCR CDR3 relied on the HTBI primer set. TCRdb reprocessed the multiplex PCR reads via MiXCR and lists one record per CDR3 protein. This repertoire shows under 700,000 distinct CDR3 sequences, just over 45% found once; its top ten account for just over 8%. Material: peripheral blood or thyroid tissue (not recorded which). The receptors here all came from a woman between 18 and 29 years old with Graves' hyperthyroidism.

The rearrangement uses TRBV2 and TRBJ1-4; TRBD1 is a possible D gene (5 bases). Germline CDR1 reads SNHLY; CDR2 reads FYNNEI. The CDR3 runs 13 residues. V was clipped by 5 bases and J by 5 bases, with 9 bases between them. CDR3 residues: CASSTDKNEKLFF. As DNA, the CDR3 is TGTGCCAGCAGTACGGACAAAAATGAAAAACTGTTTTTT.

This clonotype was recorded at least ten times. The V call is TRBV2, the J call TRBJ1-6; TRBD1 is a possible D gene (5 bases). This CDR3 has 14 residues. Per germline, CDR1 SNHLY and CDR2 FYNNEI. Trimming stripped 3 bases from V and 10 bases from J, with 13 bases between. The CDR3 here is CASSDFSGGSPLHF. The CDR3 nucleotides read TGTGCCAGCAGTGATTTCTCGGGGGGGTCACCCCTCCACTTT. Complete variable domain (other parts from reference TRBV2 and TRBJ1-6): EPEVTQTPSHQVTQMGQEVILRCVPISNHLYFYWYRQILGQKVEFLVSFYNNEISEKSEIFDDQFSVERPDGSNFTLKIRSTKLEDSAMYFCASSDFSGGSPLHFGNGTRLTVT.

The chain combines TRBV29-1 with TRBJ1-1; possible D gene TRBD1, 5 bases. The CDR3 has 12 residues. In germline, CDR1 is SQVTM, CDR2 ANQGSEA. The CDR3 spells CSASGTLTEAFF. The CDR3 nucleotides read TGCAGTGCCTCCGGGACTCTCACTGAAGCTTTCTTT.

A few counts support this clonotype. This chain links TRBV7-9 with TRBJ2-7; D call uncertain. CDR1 and CDR2 from the germline V gene are SEHNR and FQNEAQ (reference sequence). The CDR3 spans 13 residues. V was trimmed by 4 bases and J by 4 bases, leaving 11 bases between them. The CDR3 nucleotides are TGTGCCAGCAGCTCACCGGCGATTTACGAGCAGTACTTC. Its protein is CASSSPAIYEQYF.

The chain joins TRBV20-1 to TRBJ1-1, with D maybe TRBD1 (5 bases). Germline lookup yields CDR1 DFQATT and CDR2 SNEGSKA (reference sequence). The CDR3 has 12 residues. CDR3: CSAGMGDTEAFF. The CDR3 bases are TGCAGCGCGGGAATGGGGGACACTGAAGCTTTCTTT.

This clonotype was seen only a few times. CDR3 region: CAIQKVGKETQYF. CDR3 sequence (DNA): TGTGCCATCCAGAAGGTGGGGAAAGAGACCCAGTACTTC. The chain has TRBV7-9 and TRBJ2-5; D is ambiguous. The V gene lost 10 bases and the J gene lost 3 bases, with 15 bases spanning the gap. The CDR3 extends over 13 amino acids. Germline-derived CDR1 and CDR2 are SEHNR and FQNEAQ (reference sequence).

V and J are TRBV2 and TRBJ1-6; D gene uncertain. Trimming left V 6 bases short and J 0 bases short, with 6 bases between. Germline CDR1 and CDR2: SNHLY and FYNNEI. CDR3 length: 14 residues. The DNA for the CDR3 is TGTGCCAGCAGCTTCGACTCCTATAATTCACCCCTCCACTTT. It encodes CASSFDSYNSPLHF.

This clonotype has a handful of counts. The chain combines TRBV7-9 with TRBJ2-7; a possible D gene is TRBD2 (6 bases). CDR1 is SEHNR, CDR2 FQNEAQ, per germline (reference sequence). This CDR3 has 13 amino acids. Trimming cost V 4 bases and J 4 bases, with 11 bases left between them. The DNA for the CDR3 is TGTGCCAGCAGCTCCTTGGGGAGGTACGAGCAGTACTTC. Its protein product is CASSSLGRYEQYF.

This clonotype was observed a handful of times. The J gene is TRBJ2-7, the V gene TRBV7-9; perhaps TRBD1 as D (6 bases). V lost 5 bases to trimming and J lost 0 bases, with 14 bases between them. Germline CDR1 is SEHNR and CDR2 is FQNEAQ (reference sequence). The CDR3 totals 15 residues. In nucleotides, the CDR3 is TGTGCCAGCAGCCCCTACCGGGACACCTCCTACGAGCAGTACTTC. Its protein product is CASSPYRDTSYEQYF.